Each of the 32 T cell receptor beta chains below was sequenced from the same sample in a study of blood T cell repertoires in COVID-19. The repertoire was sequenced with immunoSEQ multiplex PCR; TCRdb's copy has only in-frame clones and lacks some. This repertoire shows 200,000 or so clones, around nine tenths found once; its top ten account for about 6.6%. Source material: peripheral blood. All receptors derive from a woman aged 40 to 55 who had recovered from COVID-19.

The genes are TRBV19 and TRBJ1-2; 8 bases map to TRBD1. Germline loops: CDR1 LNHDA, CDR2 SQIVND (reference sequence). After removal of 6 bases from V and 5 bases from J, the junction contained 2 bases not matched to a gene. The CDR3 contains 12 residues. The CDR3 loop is CASRTGDYGYTF. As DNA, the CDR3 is TGTGCCAGTAGGACAGGGGATTATGGCTACACCTTC. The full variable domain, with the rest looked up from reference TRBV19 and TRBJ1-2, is DGGITQSPKYLFRKEGQNVTLSCEQNLNHDAMYWYRQDPGQGLRLIYYSQIVNDFQKGDIAEGYSVSREKKESFPLTVTSAQKNPTAFYLCASRTGDYGYTFGSGTRLTVV.

The DNA for the CDR3 is TGTGCCAGCAGCTTCGTAGGAAGGGGCTATGGCTACACCTTC. It codes for CASSFVGRGYGYTF. V usage is TRBV7-9 and J usage is TRBJ1-2; D perhaps matches TRBD1 (5 bases). CDR3 length: 14 residues. CDR1 is SEHNR and CDR2 is FQNEAQ in the germline V gene (reference sequence). Trimming pared 3 bases from V and 4 bases from J, leaving 12 bases between.

CDR3 residues: CASSQDPLQETQYF. The DNA of the CDR3 is TGTGCCAGCAGCCAAGATCCCCTGCAAGAGACCCAGTACTTC. The V call is TRBV3-1 (or the pseudogene TRBV3-2), the J call TRBJ2-5; no definite D call. The CDR3 runs 14 residues. Germline CDR1 and CDR2: LGHDT and YNNKEL (reference sequence). Trimming left V 0 bases short and J 2 bases short, with 7 bases between.

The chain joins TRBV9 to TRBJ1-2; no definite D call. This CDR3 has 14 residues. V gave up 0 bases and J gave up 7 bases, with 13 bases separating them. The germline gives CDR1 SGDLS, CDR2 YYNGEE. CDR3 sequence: CASSVGGPVGGYTF. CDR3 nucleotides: TGTGCCAGCAGCGTAGGTGGGCCTGTTGGTGGCTACACCTTC. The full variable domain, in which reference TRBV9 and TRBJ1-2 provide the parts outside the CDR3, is DSGVTQTPKHLITATGQRVTLRCSPRSGDLSVYWYQQSLDQGLQFLIQYYNGEERAKGNILERFSAQQFPDLHSELNLSSLELGDSALYFCASSVGGPVGGYTFGSGTRLTVV.

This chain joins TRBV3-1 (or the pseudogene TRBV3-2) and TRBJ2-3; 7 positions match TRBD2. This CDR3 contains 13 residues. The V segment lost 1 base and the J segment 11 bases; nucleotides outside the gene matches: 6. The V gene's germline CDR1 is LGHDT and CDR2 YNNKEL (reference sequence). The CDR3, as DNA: TGTGCCAGCAGCCAAGTCCTCCGGGGGGAGCAGTATTTT. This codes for CASSQVLRGEQYF.

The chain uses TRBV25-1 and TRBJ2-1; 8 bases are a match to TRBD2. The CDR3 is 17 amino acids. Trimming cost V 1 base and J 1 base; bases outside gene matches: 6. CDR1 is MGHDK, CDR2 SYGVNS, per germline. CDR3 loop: CASSEWGAGGSYNEQFF. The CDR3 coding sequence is TGTGCCAGCAGTGAATGGGGGGCGGGAGGATCCTACAATGAGCAGTTCTTC.

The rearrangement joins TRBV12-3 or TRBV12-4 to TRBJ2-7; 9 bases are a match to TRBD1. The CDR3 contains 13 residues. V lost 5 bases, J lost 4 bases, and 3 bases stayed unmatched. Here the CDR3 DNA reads TGTGCCAGCAGTATGGGACAGGGATACGAGCAGTACTTC. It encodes CASSMGQGYEQYF.

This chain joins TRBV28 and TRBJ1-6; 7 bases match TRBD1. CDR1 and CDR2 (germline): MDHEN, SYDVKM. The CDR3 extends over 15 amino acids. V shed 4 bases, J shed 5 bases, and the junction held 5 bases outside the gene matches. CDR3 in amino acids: CASSSPDRDNSPLHF. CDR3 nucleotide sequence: TGTGCCAGCAGTTCCCCCGACAGGGATAATTCACCCCTCCACTTT.

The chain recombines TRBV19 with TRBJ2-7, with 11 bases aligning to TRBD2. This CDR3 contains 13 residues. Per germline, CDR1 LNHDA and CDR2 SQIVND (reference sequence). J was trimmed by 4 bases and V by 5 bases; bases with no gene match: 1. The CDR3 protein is CASSWTSGYEQYF. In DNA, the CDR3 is TGTGCCAGTAGTTGGACTAGCGGGTACGAGCAGTACTTC.

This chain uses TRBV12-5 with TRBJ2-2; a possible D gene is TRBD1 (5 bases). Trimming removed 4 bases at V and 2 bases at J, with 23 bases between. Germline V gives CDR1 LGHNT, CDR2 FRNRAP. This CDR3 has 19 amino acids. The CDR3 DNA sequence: TGTGCTAGTGGTTCGGTAAGGGGTAGTTCCGTACAAAACACCGGGGAGCTGTTTTTT. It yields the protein CASGSVRGSSVQNTGELFF.

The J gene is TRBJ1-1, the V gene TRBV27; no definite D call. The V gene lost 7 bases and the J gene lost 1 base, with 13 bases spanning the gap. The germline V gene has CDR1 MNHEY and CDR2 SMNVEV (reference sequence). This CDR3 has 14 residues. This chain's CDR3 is CASTTRVGNTEAFF. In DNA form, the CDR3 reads TGTGCCAGCACTACGAGGGTGGGGAACACTGAAGCTTTCTTT.

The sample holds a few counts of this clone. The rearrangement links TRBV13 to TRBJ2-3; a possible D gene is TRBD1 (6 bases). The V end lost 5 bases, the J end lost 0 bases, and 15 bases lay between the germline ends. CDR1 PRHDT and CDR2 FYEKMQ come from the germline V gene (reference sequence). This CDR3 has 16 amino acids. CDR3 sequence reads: CASSTGHLVSTDTQYF. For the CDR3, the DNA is TGTGCCAGCAGCACGGGACACCTTGTAAGCACAGATACGCAGTATTTT.

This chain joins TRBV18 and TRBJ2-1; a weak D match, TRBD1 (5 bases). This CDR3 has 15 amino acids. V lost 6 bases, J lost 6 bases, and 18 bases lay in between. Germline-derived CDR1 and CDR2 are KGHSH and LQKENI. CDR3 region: CASSGLRLKINEQFF. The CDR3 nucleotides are TGTGCCAGCTCGGGGCTCCGCCTGAAGATCAATGAGCAGTTCTTC.

CDR3 region: CAWSEGLAGGPDTQYF. CDR3 sequence (DNA): TGTGCCTGGAGTGAAGGACTAGCGGGAGGGCCAGATACGCAGTATTTT. The chain is built from TRBV30 and TRBJ2-3; 15 bases are shared with TRBD2. This CDR3 contains 16 residues. The V segment lost 1 base and the J segment 4 bases; nucleotides outside the gene matches: 3. Germline V gives CDR1 GTSNPN, CDR2 SVGIG (reference sequence).

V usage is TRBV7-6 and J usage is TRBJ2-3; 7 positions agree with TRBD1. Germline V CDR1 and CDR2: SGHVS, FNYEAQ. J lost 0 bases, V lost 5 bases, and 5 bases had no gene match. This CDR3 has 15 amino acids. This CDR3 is CASSGSGGSTDTQYF. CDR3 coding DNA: TGTGCCAGCAGCGGCTCAGGGGGTAGCACAGATACGCAGTATTTT.

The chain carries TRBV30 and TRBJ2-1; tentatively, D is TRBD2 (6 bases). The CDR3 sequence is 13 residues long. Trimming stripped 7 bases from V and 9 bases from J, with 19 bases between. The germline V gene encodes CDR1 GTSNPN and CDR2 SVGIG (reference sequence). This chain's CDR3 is CASRVEGQIEQFF. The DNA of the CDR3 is TGTGCCTCAAGAGTGGAGGGCCAAATTGAGCAGTTCTTC.

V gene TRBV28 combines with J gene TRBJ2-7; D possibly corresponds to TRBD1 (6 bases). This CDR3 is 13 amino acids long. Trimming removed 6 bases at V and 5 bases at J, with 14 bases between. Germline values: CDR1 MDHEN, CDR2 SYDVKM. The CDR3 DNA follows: TGTGCCAGCAGACTTGGACAGTCCGACGAGCAGTACTTC. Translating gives CASRLGQSDEQYF. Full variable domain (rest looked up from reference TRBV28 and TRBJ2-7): DVKVTQSSRYLVKRTGEKVFLECVQDMDHENMFWYRQDPGLGLRLIYFSYDVKMKEKGDIPEGYSVSREKKERFSLILESASTNQTSMYLCASRLGQSDEQYFGPGTRLTVT.

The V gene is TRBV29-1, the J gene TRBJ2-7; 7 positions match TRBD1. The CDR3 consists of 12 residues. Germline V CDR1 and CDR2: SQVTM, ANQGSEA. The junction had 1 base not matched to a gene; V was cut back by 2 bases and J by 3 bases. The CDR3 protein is CSVEYRGYEQYF. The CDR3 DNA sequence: TGCAGCGTTGAATACAGGGGCTACGAGCAGTACTTC.

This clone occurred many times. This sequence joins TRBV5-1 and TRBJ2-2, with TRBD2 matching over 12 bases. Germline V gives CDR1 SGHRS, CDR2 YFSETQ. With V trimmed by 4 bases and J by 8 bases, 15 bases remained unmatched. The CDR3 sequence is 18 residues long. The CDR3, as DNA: TGCGCCAGCAGCCATTCCGGCGGGGGACTAGCGGGTGCTGGGGAGCTGTTTTTT. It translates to CASSHSGGGLAGAGELFF.

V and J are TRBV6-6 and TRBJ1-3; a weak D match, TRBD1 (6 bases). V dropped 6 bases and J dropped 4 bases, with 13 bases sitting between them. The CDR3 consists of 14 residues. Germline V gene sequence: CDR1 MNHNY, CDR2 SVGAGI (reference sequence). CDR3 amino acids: CASSPTGYGNTIYF. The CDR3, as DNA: TGTGCCAGCAGCCCCACAGGGTACGGAAACACCATATATTTT.

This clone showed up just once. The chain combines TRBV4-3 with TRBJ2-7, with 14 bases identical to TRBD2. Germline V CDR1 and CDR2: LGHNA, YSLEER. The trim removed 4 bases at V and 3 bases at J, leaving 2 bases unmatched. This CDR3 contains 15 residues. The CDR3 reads CASSPGLAGVYEQYF. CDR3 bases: TGCGCCAGCAGCCCGGGACTAGCGGGAGTCTACGAGCAGTACTTC.

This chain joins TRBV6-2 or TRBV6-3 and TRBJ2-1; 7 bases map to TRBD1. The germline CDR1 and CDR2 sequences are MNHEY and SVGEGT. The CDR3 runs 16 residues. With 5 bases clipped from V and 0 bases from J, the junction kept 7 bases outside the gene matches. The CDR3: CASSPLSGGSYNEQFF. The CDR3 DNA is TGTGCCAGCAGTCCCCTTTCAGGGGGCTCCTACAATGAGCAGTTCTTC.

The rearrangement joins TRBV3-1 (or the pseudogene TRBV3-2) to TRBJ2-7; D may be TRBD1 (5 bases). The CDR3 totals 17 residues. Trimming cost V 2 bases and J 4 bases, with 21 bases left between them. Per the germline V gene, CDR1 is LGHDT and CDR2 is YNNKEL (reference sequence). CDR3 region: CASSQLRQGSGPYEQYF. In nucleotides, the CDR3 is TGTGCCAGCAGCCAACTCCGGCAGGGCTCAGGGCCTTACGAGCAGTACTTC.

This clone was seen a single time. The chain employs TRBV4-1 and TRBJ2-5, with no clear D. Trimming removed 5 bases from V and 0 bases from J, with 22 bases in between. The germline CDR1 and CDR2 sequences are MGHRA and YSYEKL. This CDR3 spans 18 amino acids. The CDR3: CASSDRNSGRINQETQYF. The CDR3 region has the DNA TGCGCCAGCAGCGACCGAAACTCGGGTCGCATCAACCAAGAGACCCAGTACTTC.

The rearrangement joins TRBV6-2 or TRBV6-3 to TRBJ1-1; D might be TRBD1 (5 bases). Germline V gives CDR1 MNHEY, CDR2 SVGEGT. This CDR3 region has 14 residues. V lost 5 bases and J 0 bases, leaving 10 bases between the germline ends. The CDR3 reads CASSPDRLNTEAFF. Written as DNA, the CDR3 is TGTGCCAGCAGTCCCGACAGATTGAACACTGAAGCTTTCTTT.

The CDR3 sequence is CASSVGPGILNEQFF. CDR3 coding DNA: TGTGCCAGCAGCGTAGGGCCGGGAATCCTCAATGAGCAGTTCTTC. V and J are TRBV9 and TRBJ2-1; D may be TRBD2 (5 bases). The CDR3 totals 15 residues. V shed 0 bases and J shed 6 bases, with 13 bases lying between them. CDR1 is SGDLS, CDR2 YYNGEE, per germline. Full variable domain (outside the CDR3, taken from reference TRBV9 and TRBJ2-1): DSGVTQTPKHLITATGQRVTLRCSPRSGDLSVYWYQQSLDQGLQFLIQYYNGEERAKGNILERFSAQQFPDLHSELNLSSLELGDSALYFCASSVGPGILNEQFFGPGTRLTVL.

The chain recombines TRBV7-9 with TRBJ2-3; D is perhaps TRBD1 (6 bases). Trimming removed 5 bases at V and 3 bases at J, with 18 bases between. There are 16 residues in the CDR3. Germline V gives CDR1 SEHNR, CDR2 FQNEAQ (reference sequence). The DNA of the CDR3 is TGTGCCAGCAGCCCGGACCACAGGGTCGGGACAGATACGCAGTATTTT. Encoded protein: CASSPDHRVGTDTQYF.

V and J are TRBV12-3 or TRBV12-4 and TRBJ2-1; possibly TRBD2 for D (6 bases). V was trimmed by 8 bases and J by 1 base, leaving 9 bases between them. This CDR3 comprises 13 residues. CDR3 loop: CASGGGSYNEQFF. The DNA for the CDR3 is TGTGCCAGCGGTGGGGGGTCCTACAATGAGCAGTTCTTC.

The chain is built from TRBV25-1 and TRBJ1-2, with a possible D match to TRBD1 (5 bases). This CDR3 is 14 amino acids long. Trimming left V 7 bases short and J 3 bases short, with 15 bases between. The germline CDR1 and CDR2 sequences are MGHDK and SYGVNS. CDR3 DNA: TGTGCCAGCACCCCTTCAGGGAACCACTATGGCTACACCTTC. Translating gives CASTPSGNHYGYTF.

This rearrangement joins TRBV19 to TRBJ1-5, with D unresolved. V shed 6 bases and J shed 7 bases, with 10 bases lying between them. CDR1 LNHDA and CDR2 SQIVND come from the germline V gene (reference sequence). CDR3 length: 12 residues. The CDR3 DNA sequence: TGTGCCAGTAGAATTATGGGCCAGCCCCAGCATTTT. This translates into CASRIMGQPQHF.

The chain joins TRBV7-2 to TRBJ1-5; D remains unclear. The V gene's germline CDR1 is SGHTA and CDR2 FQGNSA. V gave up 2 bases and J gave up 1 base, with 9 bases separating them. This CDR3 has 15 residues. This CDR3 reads CASSLWAGSNQPQHF. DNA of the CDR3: TGTGCCAGCAGCTTATGGGCTGGGAGCAATCAGCCCCAGCATTTT. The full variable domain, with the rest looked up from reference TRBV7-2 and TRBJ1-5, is GAGVSQSPSNKVTEKGKDVELRCDPISGHTALYWYRQSLGQGLEFLIYFQGNSAPDKSGLPSDRFSAERTGGSVSTLTIQRTQQEDSAVYLCASSLWAGSNQPQHFGDGTRLSIL.

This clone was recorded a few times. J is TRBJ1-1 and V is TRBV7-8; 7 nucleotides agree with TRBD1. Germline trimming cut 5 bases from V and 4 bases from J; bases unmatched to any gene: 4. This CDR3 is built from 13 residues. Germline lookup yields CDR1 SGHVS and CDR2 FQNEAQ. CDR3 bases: TGTGCCAGCAGCCGCACAGGGGCCACTGAAGCTTTCTTT. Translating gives CASSRTGATEAFF.